Below are 30 T cell receptor beta chains sequenced from a single sample in a study of T cells in Graves' hyperthyroidism and ophthalmopathy. RNA transcripts yielded amplified TCR beta CDR3 regions. The HTBI primer set served for first-round RT-PCR of the TCR CDR3. Using its own MiXCR run on the multiplex PCR reads, TCRdb lists one record per CDR3 protein. The sample carries about 500,000 distinct CDR3 sequences, roughly 45% recorded once. Sequencing was done on a sample of peripheral blood or thyroid tissue (not recorded which). The receptors were gathered from an adult woman with Graves' disease, either hyperthyroidism or ophthalmopathy (not recorded which).

The chain joins TRBV7-2 to TRBJ1-1, with D hard to call. The germline V and J ends were trimmed by 1 base and 0 bases, with 9 bases remaining between them. The CDR3 sequence is 15 residues long. Germline CDR1 is SGHTA and CDR2 is FQGNSA. The CDR3 DNA follows: TGTGCCAGCAGCTTAGGCGGCACCCTGAACACTGAAGCTTTCTTT. Protein product: CASSLGGTLNTEAFF.

The table lists this clonotype with many counts. The chain has TRBV7-9 and TRBJ2-7; TRBD1 matches 8 bases. Trimming at V came to 5 bases and at J to 1 base, leaving 10 bases not matched to a gene. Germline CDR1 reads SEHNR; CDR2 reads FQNEAQ (reference sequence). The CDR3 totals 16 residues. The CDR3 bases are TGTGCCAGCAGCCCAGGGACAGGAAGCATGTCCTACGAGCAGTACTTC. Protein sequence: CASSPGTGSMSYEQYF.

Written as DNA, the CDR3 is TGCAGCGCCCAGGGGACCAATGAAAAACTGTTTTTT. Its protein product is CSAQGTNEKLFF. This sequence joins TRBV29-1 and TRBJ1-4; TRBD1 might be the D (6 bases). The germline V and J ends were trimmed by 7 bases and 5 bases, with 11 bases remaining between them. Germline CDR1 is SQVTM and CDR2 is ANQGSEA. The CDR3 contains 12 residues.

Ten or more counts support this clonotype. The J gene is TRBJ1-2, the V gene TRBV20-1, with TRBD1 as a possible D gene (5 bases). The CDR3 loop spans 13 amino acids. Deletions cut 5 bases from V and 3 bases from J, with 13 bases between. CDR1 DFQATT and CDR2 SNEGSKA come from the germline V gene (reference sequence). CDR3: CSAAIGGDYGYTF. The CDR3 coding sequence is TGCAGTGCTGCCATTGGGGGGGACTATGGCTACACCTTC.

The chain is built from TRBV10-3 and TRBJ1-6, with 7 nucleotides matching TRBD1. Germline V gene data show CDR1 as ENHRY and CDR2 as SYGVKD. The CDR3 contains 14 residues. The trim removed 6 bases at V and 7 bases at J, leaving 6 bases unmatched. CDR3 DNA sequence: TGTGCCATCAGAGCGGGACAGCCGAATTCACCCCTCCACTTT. It encodes CAIRAGQPNSPLHF.

A word on this clonotype: It may be a read error: a sequence one base away is much more abundant. V usage is TRBV20-1 and J usage is TRBJ2-5, with TRBD1 as a possible D gene (5 bases). CDR3 length: 15 amino acids. CDR1 is DFQATT, CDR2 SNEGSKA, per germline (reference sequence). Trimming left V 6 bases short and J 0 bases short, with 17 bases between. In DNA, the CDR3 is TGCAGTGCCGAGCAAGTAAGGGGCTACCAAGAGACCCAGTACTTC. This codes for CSAEQVRGYQETQYF.

This clonotype was recorded at least ten times. The chain is built from TRBV7-9 and TRBJ1-2; tentatively, D is TRBD1 (5 bases). The CDR3 runs to 18 residues. Trimming removed 1 base from V and 2 bases from J, with 20 bases in between. Germline V gives CDR1 SEHNR, CDR2 FQNEAQ (reference sequence). CDR3: CASSLVSVRDFTNYGYTF. The CDR3 DNA follows: TGTGCCAGCAGCTTAGTCTCGGTCAGGGACTTTACCAACTATGGCTACACCTTC.

This chain connects TRBV29-1 to TRBJ1-5; D uncertain. V shed 8 bases and J shed 4 bases, with 21 bases lying between them. CDR1 and CDR2 from the germline V gene are SQVTM and ANQGSEA. The CDR3 covers 15 residues. Here the CDR3 DNA reads TGCAGCTCTCACCCTGCCAGGAGAGGGAATCAGCCCCAGCATTTT. This encodes CSSHPARRGNQPQHF.

The chain joins TRBV7-2 to TRBJ1-4; D call uncertain. Germline V gene lookup returns CDR1 SGHTA and CDR2 FQGNSA. Trimming took 0 bases from V and 11 from J, leaving 4 bases between them. The CDR3 covers 11 residues. The CDR3 loop is CASSLATKLFF. As DNA, the CDR3 is TGTGCCAGCAGCTTAGCGACGAAACTGTTTTTT.

The chain combines TRBV11-2 with TRBJ2-5, with D possibly TRBD2 on 6 matching bases. V lost 4 bases and J lost 6, with 15 bases in between. The CDR3 runs 14 residues. Germline V gives CDR1 SGHAT, CDR2 FQNNGV. The CDR3 here is CASSSLTGVKTQYF. In DNA, the CDR3 is TGTGCCAGCAGCTCCTTAACGGGGGTGAAGACCCAGTACTTC.

CDR3 sequence (DNA): TGCAGCGTGAGGGGGGCAGTGGCAAGGAACACTGAAGCTTTCTTT. The encoded protein is CSVRGAVARNTEAFF. This rearrangement joins TRBV29-1 to TRBJ1-1; D is perhaps TRBD1 (6 bases). V lost 6 bases, J lost 1 base, and 18 bases lay in between. Germline CDR1 reads SQVTM; CDR2 reads ANQGSEA. The CDR3 is made up of 15 amino acids.

V usage is TRBV2 and J usage is TRBJ1-1; no clear D. V was pared by 8 bases and J by 1 base, with 5 bases between. There are 11 residues in the CDR3. From germline, CDR1 is SNHLY and CDR2 FYNNEI. The CDR3 here is CASVTNTEAFF. CDR3 sequence (DNA): TGTGCCAGCGTTACGAACACTGAAGCTTTCTTT.

This sequence joins TRBV10-3 and TRBJ2-5, with D hard to call. The CDR3 runs to 11 residues. Germline assignment: CDR1 ENHRY and CDR2 SYGVKD. V was cut by 5 bases and J by 6 bases, with 7 bases left in between. Here the CDR3 DNA reads TGTGCCATCAGTAAGGGCCAGACCCAGTACTTC. Its protein product is CAISKGQTQYF.

The table lists this clonotype with many counts. CDR3 region: CASRLTPGSDEQYF. The CDR3 nucleotides read TGTGCCAGCAGGTTAACCCCAGGGAGCGACGAGCAGTACTTC. The chain recombines TRBV7-2 with TRBJ2-7; D possibly matches TRBD1 or TRBD2 (5 bases each). The germline V gene has CDR1 SGHTA and CDR2 FQGNSA. The CDR3 runs to 14 residues. V was cut by 6 bases and J by 5 bases, with 17 bases left in between.

This clonotype was detected only once. The V and J genes are TRBV7-4 and TRBJ2-7, with TRBD1 matching over 9 bases. Germline CDR1 reads SGHVT; CDR2 reads SQSDAQ. J was trimmed by 7 bases and V by 5 bases; bases with no gene match: 9. CDR3 length equals 14 residues. The CDR3 spells CASSHRDRVWEQYF. CDR3 nucleotide sequence: TGTGCCAGCAGCCACCGGGACAGGGTGTGGGAGCAGTACTTC.

The V and J genes are TRBV7-6 and TRBJ2-2; D not resolved. The CDR3 contains 12 residues. The germline V gene has CDR1 SGHVS and CDR2 FNYEAQ. V lost 10 bases, J lost 4 bases, and 10 bases lay in between. CDR3 coding DNA: TGTGCCATCCTAGAAGGCACCGGGGAGCTGTTTTTT. As protein: CAILEGTGELFF.

The chain recombines TRBV6-2 or TRBV6-3 with TRBJ1-1; D gene unclear. This CDR3 is built from 15 residues. The germline CDR1 and CDR2 sequences are MNHEY and SVGEGT. Between the trimmed V and J ends, which lost 0 bases and 5 bases, there was a span of 13 bases. In DNA, the CDR3 is TGTGCCAGCAGTTACTCAAAGGAAACGGAAACTGAAGCTTTCTTT. It is translated as CASSYSKETETEAFF.

This clonotype was seen many times. The chain joins TRBV6-5 to TRBJ2-7; TRBD1 matches 8 bases. This CDR3 has 15 residues. V shed 3 bases and J 2 bases; nucleotides not matched to a gene: 6. Germline CDR1 MNHEY, CDR2 SVGAGI. This chain's CDR3 is CASSYQQGVAYEQYF. The CDR3 nucleotides are TGTGCCAGCAGTTATCAACAGGGGGTCGCCTACGAGCAGTACTTC.

This clonotype was recorded many times. J is TRBJ1-2 and V is TRBV10-3; TRBD1 is a possible D gene (6 bases). Trimming took off 6 bases at V and 2 bases at J, with 7 bases between the two ends. Germline lookup yields CDR1 ENHRY and CDR2 SYGVKD. The CDR3 has 12 residues. The CDR3 reads CAIRQGNYGYTF. CDR3 nucleotide sequence: TGTGCCATCAGGCAGGGGAACTATGGCTACACCTTC.

The rearrangement uses TRBV29-1 and TRBJ1-4; D is unresolved. CDR3 size: 16 residues. V was cut by 1 base and J by 0 bases, with 12 bases left in between. Germline V gives CDR1 SQVTM, CDR2 ANQGSEA. CDR3 in DNA: TGCAGCGTTGAAGCTCCTTGGACCGCAACTAATGAAAAACTGTTTTTT. This codes for CSVEAPWTATNEKLFF.

This chain connects TRBV29-1 to TRBJ2-6; D tentatively reads TRBD1 or TRBD2 (6 bases each). The V gene lost 3 bases and the J gene lost 2 bases, with 8 bases spanning the gap. Germline V gene data show CDR1 as SQVTM and CDR2 as ANQGSEA. The length of the CDR3 is 14 residues. CDR3 DNA sequence: TGCAGCGTTGAGGAGGGGGCTGGGGCCAACGTCCTGACTTTC. Translation gives CSVEEGAGANVLTF.

The rearrangement uses TRBV12-3 or TRBV12-4 and TRBJ2-7; TRBD1 agrees at 7 bases. V was pared by 4 bases and J by 2 bases, with 5 bases of the junction left unmatched. There are 14 residues in the CDR3. Here the CDR3 DNA reads TGTGCCAGCAGTTCGGGGACAGAGCCCTACGAGCAGTACTTC. It is translated as CASSSGTEPYEQYF.

About this clonotype itself: The conserved phenylalanine or tryptophan is not found at the CDR3 terminus, so this likely reflects a read error. Because the CDR3's place on the DNA is in doubt, the DNA is left out and the CDR3 is given as listed by TCRdb. This chain uses TRBV29-1 with TRBJ1-4; the table gives TRBD1 as D, unverified against the DNA. Germline V gives CDR1 SQVTM, CDR2 ANQGSEA. The CDR3 sequence runs 14 residues, both termini included. The CDR3 sequence is CSVEPSPFRGQGVY.

V is TRBV7-8 and J is TRBJ2-3; perhaps TRBD2 as D (6 bases). CDR1 and CDR2 from the germline V gene are SGHVS and FQNEAQ. CDR3 length: 15 residues. The germline V and J ends were trimmed by 6 bases and 2 bases, with 15 bases remaining between them. The DNA for the CDR3 is TGTGCCAGCAGATCCCCTAGCGTCCTCACAGATACGCAGTATTTT. This gives the protein CASRSPSVLTDTQYF.

CDR3 residues: CASSKDPYSIEAFF. The CDR3 DNA reads TGTGCCAGCAGCAAGGACCCCTACAGCATAGAAGCTTTCTTT. This chain connects TRBV5-4 to TRBJ1-1; D unresolved. The CDR3 totals 14 residues. Trimming stripped 4 bases from V and 8 bases from J, with 18 bases between. CDR1 SGHNT and CDR2 YYREEE come from the germline V gene (reference sequence).

This clonotype was seen repeatedly, ten times or more. The J gene is TRBJ1-1, the V gene TRBV7-9, with 9 bases matching TRBD1. CDR1 SEHNR and CDR2 FQNEAQ come from the germline V gene (reference sequence). This CDR3 has 19 amino acids. The trim removed 4 bases at V and 1 base at J, leaving 16 bases unmatched. This CDR3 is CASSSIGTGSKSWNTEAFF. CDR3 nucleotides: TGTGCCAGCAGCTCCATTGGGACAGGGAGTAAAAGTTGGAACACTGAAGCTTTCTTT.

The chain links TRBV14 to TRBJ1-6; a weak D match, TRBD1 (6 bases). This CDR3 contains 16 residues. Germline V gene lookup returns CDR1 SGHDN and CDR2 FVKESK. V lost 0 bases, J lost 10 bases, and 16 bases lay in between. CDR3 sequence: CASSQDLWGGGSPLHF. For the CDR3, the DNA is TGTGCCAGCAGCCAAGACCTCTGGGGGGGCGGATCACCCCTCCACTTT.

CDR3 DNA: TGCAGCGTTAACACCGGGGAGCTGTTTTTT. As protein: CSVNTGELFF. The J gene is TRBJ2-2, the V gene TRBV29-1; D is uncertain. This CDR3 is 10 amino acids long. The V gene lost 5 bases and the J gene lost 2 bases, with 0 bases spanning the gap. In germline, CDR1 is SQVTM, CDR2 ANQGSEA.

This clonotype appeared once. This chain joins TRBV14 and TRBJ1-5; 7 nucleotides match TRBD1. CDR3 length equals 14 residues. Germline assignment: CDR1 SGHDN and CDR2 FVKESK. V dropped 5 bases and J dropped 7; count of bases not matched to a gene: 8. CDR3 region: CASSATGPRQPQHF. CDR3 sequence (DNA): TGTGCCAGCAGCGCGACAGGGCCGCGGCAGCCCCAGCATTTT.

The chain couples TRBV28 to TRBJ2-5; 8 bases match TRBD2. Germline CDR1 MDHEN, CDR2 SYDVKM. There are 13 residues in the CDR3. J lost 8 bases, V lost 8 bases, and 10 bases had no gene match. The CDR3 here is CASLPQRESTQYF. In nucleotides, the CDR3 is TGTGCCAGCCTCCCACAGCGGGAGAGTACCCAGTACTTC.